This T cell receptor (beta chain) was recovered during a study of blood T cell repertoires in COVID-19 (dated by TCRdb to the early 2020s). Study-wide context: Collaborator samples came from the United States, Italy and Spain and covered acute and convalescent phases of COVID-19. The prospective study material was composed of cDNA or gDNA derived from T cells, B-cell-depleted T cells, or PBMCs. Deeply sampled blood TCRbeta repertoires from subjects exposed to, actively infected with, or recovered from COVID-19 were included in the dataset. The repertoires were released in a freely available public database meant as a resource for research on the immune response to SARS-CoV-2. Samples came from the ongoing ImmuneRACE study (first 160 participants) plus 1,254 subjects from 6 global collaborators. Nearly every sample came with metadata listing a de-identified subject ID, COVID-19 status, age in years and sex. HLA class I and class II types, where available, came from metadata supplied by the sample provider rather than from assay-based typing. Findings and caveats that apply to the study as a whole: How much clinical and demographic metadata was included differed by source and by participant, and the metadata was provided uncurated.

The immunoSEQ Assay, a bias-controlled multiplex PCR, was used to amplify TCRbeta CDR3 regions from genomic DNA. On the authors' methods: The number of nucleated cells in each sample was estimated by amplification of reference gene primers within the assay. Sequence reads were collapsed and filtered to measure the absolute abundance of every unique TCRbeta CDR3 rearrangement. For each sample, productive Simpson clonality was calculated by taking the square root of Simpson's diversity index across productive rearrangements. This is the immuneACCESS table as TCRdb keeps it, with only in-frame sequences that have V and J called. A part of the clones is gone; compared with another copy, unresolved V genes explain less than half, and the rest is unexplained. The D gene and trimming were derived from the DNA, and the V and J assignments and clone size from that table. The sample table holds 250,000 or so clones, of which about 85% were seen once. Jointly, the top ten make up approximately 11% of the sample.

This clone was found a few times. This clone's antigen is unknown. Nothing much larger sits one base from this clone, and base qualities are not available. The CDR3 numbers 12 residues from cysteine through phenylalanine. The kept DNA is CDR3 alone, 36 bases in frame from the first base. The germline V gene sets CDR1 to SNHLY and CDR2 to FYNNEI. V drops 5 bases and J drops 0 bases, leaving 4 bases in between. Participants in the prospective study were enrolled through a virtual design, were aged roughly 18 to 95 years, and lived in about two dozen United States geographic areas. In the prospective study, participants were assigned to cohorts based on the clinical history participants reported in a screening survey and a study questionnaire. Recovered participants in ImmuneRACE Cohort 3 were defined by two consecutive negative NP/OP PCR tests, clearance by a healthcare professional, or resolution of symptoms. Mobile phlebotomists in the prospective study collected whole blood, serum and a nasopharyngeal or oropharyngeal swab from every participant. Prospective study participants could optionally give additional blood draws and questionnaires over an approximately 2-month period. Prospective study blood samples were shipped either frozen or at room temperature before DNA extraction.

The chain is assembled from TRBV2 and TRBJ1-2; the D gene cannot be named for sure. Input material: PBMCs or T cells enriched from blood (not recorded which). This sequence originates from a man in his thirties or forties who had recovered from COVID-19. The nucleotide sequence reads TGTGCCAGCAGTAGAGCTAACTATGGCTACACCTTC. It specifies CASSRANYGYTF.